Following are 9 T cell receptor beta chains from one sample sequenced in a study of blood T cell repertoires in COVID-19. Repertoires were generated with immunoSEQ multiplex PCR, while TCRdb's copy carries only in-frame clones and drops some. The sample carries a few hundred thousand clones, 85% to 90% recorded once. The sequenced sample consisted of PBMCs or T cells enriched from blood (not recorded which). The receptors were gathered from a woman aged 18-29 years in a cohort exposed to, infected with or recovered from COVID-19 (not recorded which).

This clone appeared a single time. The chain links TRBV11-2 to TRBJ1-6, with D perhaps TRBD1 (6 bases). The CDR3 is 16 amino acids. Germline CDR1 reads SGHAT; CDR2 reads FQNNGV. V was cut by 4 bases and J by 7 bases, with 17 bases left in between. This chain's CDR3 is CASSSTDSRVNSPLHF. The CDR3, as DNA: TGTGCCAGCAGCTCCACGGACAGCAGAGTGAATTCACCCCTCCACTTT.

This chain links TRBV7-9 with TRBJ1-4; 10 bases align to TRBD1. CDR3 length: 15 residues. V shed 1 base, J shed 6 bases, and the junction held 2 bases outside the gene matches. CDR1 and CDR2 from the germline V gene are SEHNR and FQNEAQ (reference sequence). The CDR3 here is CASSLEGTGDEKLFF. The DNA of the CDR3 is TGTGCCAGCAGCTTAGAAGGGACAGGGGATGAAAAACTGTTTTTT.

The V call is TRBV7-9, the J call TRBJ2-1; 9 bases are a match to TRBD1. Germline assignment: CDR1 SEHNR and CDR2 FQNEAQ (reference sequence). V gave up 2 bases and J gave up 4 bases; unmatched junction bases: 9. This CDR3 is built from 17 residues. Here the CDR3 DNA reads TGTGCCAGCAGCTTAACAGGGGGCGCGTTCGTTTACAATGAGCAGTTCTTC. Protein product: CASSLTGGAFVYNEQFF.

V usage is TRBV5-1 and J usage is TRBJ2-7, with D possibly matching TRBD1 (6 bases). The CDR3 length is 15 residues. Germline V gene lookup returns CDR1 SGHRS and CDR2 YFSETQ. The ends were cut back, 0 bases at V and 2 bases at J, with 12 bases in the middle. The CDR3 loop reads CASSLVPDSTYEQYF. As DNA, the CDR3 is TGCGCCAGCAGCTTGGTTCCGGACAGCACCTACGAGCAGTACTTC.

The genes are TRBV27 and TRBJ2-5; D is possibly TRBD1 (5 bases). Germline CDR1 reads MNHEY; CDR2 reads SMNVEV (reference sequence). V dropped 4 bases and J dropped 5 bases, with 26 bases sitting between them. The CDR3 sequence is 18 residues long. CDR3 in DNA: TGTGCCAGCAGTTCACTTAGGGGTCCTTATTCAAAGTGGGAGACCCAGTACTTC. This codes for CASSSLRGPYSKWETQYF.

Here the CDR3 reads CATRGSMTTGELFF. In DNA form, the CDR3 reads TGTGCCACCCGCGGGAGTATGACCACCGGGGAGCTGTTTTTT. This chain uses TRBV24-1 with TRBJ2-2; 7 nucleotides agree with TRBD2. The germline V gene encodes CDR1 KGHDR and CDR2 SFDVKD. The CDR3 covers 14 residues. The junction had 7 bases not matched to a gene; V was cut back by 9 bases and J by 4 bases.

V is TRBV3-1 (or the pseudogene TRBV3-2) and J is TRBJ2-1; D uncertain. The CDR3 is 15 residues long. Germline V gene sequence: CDR1 LGHDT, CDR2 YNNKEL (reference sequence). The V and J ends lost 1 base and 0 bases respectively, with 7 bases between them. Here the CDR3 reads CASSQGQSSYNEQFF. The CDR3 region has the DNA TGTGCCAGCAGCCAAGGACAAAGCTCCTACAATGAGCAGTTCTTC.

The chain combines TRBV5-5 with TRBJ2-5, with 7 bases aligning to TRBD1. Germline CDR1 SGHKS, CDR2 YYEKEE (reference sequence). Trimming at V came to 7 bases and at J to 5 bases, leaving 11 bases not matched to a gene. There are 14 residues in the CDR3. In nucleotides, the CDR3 is TGTGCCAGCTCCACTTCACAGGGGTGGGAGACCCAGTACTTC. As protein: CASSTSQGWETQYF.

This rearrangement joins TRBV6-5 to TRBJ1-1, with TRBD1 matching 9 bases. Trimming cost V 0 bases and J 3 bases; bases outside gene matches: 5. Germline CDR1 reads MNHEY; CDR2 reads SVGAGI. This CDR3 comprises 16 residues. The CDR3 reads CASSYSMGTGYTEAFF. DNA for the CDR3: TGTGCCAGCAGTTACTCGATGGGGACAGGGTACACTGAAGCTTTCTTT.